Listed here are 17 T cell receptor beta chains from one sample, sequenced in a study of CXCR3-negative and CXCR3-positive naive CD8 T cells. The TRB cDNA libraries were prepared by 5' RACE with UMI labels. Following a re-call of the 5' RACE reads, TCRdb has one entry per CDR3 protein and lacks DNA. Found here are around 60,000 distinct CDR3 sequences; the top ten clones hold around 0.8%. Study observations and caveats: The study found more hydrophobic TRB CDR3s in CXCR3-positive naive cells than in CXCR3-negative naive cells.

No antigen is known for these receptors. Material: naive CXCR3+ CD8+ T cells from blood. As to subset: CD45RO-CCR7+CD27+CD95- naive CD8+ T cells expressing CXCR3 (TNR3+). Source of these receptors: a human donor in good health. Some clones in this sample may be carry-over from other donors' samples.

The rearrangement joins TRBV20-1 to TRBJ2-7; TCRdb reports TRBD2, a call that lacks DNA to check it against. CDR1 and CDR2 (germline): DFQATT, SNEGSKA (reference sequence). The CDR3 spans 17 residues. CDR3 sequence reads: CSANLGTSGWVFYEQYF.

The V gene is TRBV27, the J gene TRBJ2-7; TCRdb's D call, TRBD2, is unchecked because there is no DNA. In germline, CDR1 is MNHEY, CDR2 SMNVEV (reference sequence). The CDR3 contains 12 residues. The CDR3 reads CAILGLAGVAFF.

The chain carries TRBV27 and TRBJ1-6. CDR3 length: 15 residues. CDR1 is MNHEY, CDR2 SMNVEV, per germline (reference sequence). The CDR3 here is CASSLVGSYNSPLHF.

The gene calls are TRBV12-3 or TRBV12-4 and TRBJ2-7; there is no DNA to check the TCRdb D call of TRBD1. This CDR3 has 15 residues. CDR3 sequence: CASSFFPGVGYEQYF.

This chain links TRBV27 with TRBJ2-2. This CDR3 has 13 amino acids. The germline V gene has CDR1 MNHEY and CDR2 SMNVEV (reference sequence). CDR3 sequence: CASSPTWTGELFF.

The V call is TRBV29-1, the J call TRBJ2-7; TCRdb lists TRBD1, though no DNA is available to test this call. CDR1 and CDR2 from the germline V gene are SQVTM and ANQGSEA. The CDR3 is made up of 12 amino acids. CDR3 sequence: CSVEGIGGGQYF.

J is TRBJ1-1 and V is TRBV4-1; TCRdb gives TRBD1 as the D gene, but with no DNA this cannot be confirmed. Germline assignment: CDR1 MGHRA and CDR2 YSYEKL. The CDR3 consists of 12 residues. CDR3 in amino acids: CASSSRQTEAFF.

The chain combines TRBV29-1 with TRBJ2-6; the TCRdb D gene call, TRBD1, has no DNA to confirm it. CDR1 is SQVTM and CDR2 is ANQGSEA in the germline V gene. CDR3 size: 14 residues. CDR3 in amino acids: CSVQGTPGANVLTF.

The J gene is TRBJ1-2, the V gene TRBV6-2 or TRBV6-3; TCRdb picks TRBD1, but there is no DNA to check that call. This CDR3 region has 15 residues. Germline loops: CDR1 MNHEY, CDR2 SVGEGT. The CDR3 reads CASSSSTGTFYGYTF.

The CDR3 loop is CASSVDGQGGYGYTF. V is TRBV9 and J is TRBJ1-2; TCRdb reports TRBD1, a call that lacks DNA to check it against. The CDR3 totals 15 residues. CDR1 is SGDLS and CDR2 is YYNGEE in the germline V gene.

The chain carries TRBV12-3 or TRBV12-4 and TRBJ2-5; TCRdb proposes TRBD1, but this gene call is untestable without DNA. The CDR3 is made up of 14 amino acids. CDR3 region: CASRPGTGEETQYF.

The rearrangement links TRBV29-1 to TRBJ1-2; TCRdb indicates TRBD1, and absent DNA this call remains unverified. CDR1 is SQVTM, CDR2 ANQGSEA, per germline. The CDR3 has 12 amino acids. CDR3 sequence: CSAATGGSCYTF.

V usage is TRBV11-2 and J usage is TRBJ2-7; TCRdb's assignment of TRBD1 cannot be checked, as there is no DNA. The CDR3 loop spans 11 amino acids. Per germline, CDR1 SGHAT and CDR2 FQNNGV. CDR3 region: CASSSTAQQYF.

The rearrangement uses TRBV9 and TRBJ2-7; TCRdb indicates TRBD1, and absent DNA this call remains unverified. CDR1 and CDR2 from the germline V gene are SGDLS and YYNGEE. This CDR3 is 17 amino acids long. The CDR3 reads CASSGDPQGALSHEQYF.

The V and J genes are TRBV29-1 and TRBJ2-1; without DNA, the TCRdb call of TRBD1 cannot be checked. CDR1 and CDR2 (germline): SQVTM, ANQGSEA. CDR3 length: 12 residues. CDR3 loop: CSVVLGTNEQFF.

The V and J genes are TRBV9 and TRBJ1-1; TCRdb names TRBD1, which stays unverified in the absence of DNA. Germline CDR1 and CDR2: SGDLS and YYNGEE. This CDR3 comprises 13 residues. The CDR3 region is CVSSPSGGYEAFF.

The genes are TRBV6-2 or TRBV6-3 and TRBJ2-7. Germline V lookup: CDR1 MNHEY, CDR2 SVGEGT. The CDR3 runs 13 residues. CDR3 region: CASEVSESYEQYF.